Presented here are 12 T cell receptor beta chains from one specimen sequenced in a study of cytomegalovirus exposure and HLA in healthy donors. The PCR made use of 60 Vbeta and 13 Jbeta primers. Some clones are missing from TCRdb's copy, which holds only in-frame ones; the method was immunoSEQ multiplex PCR. The table records around 200,000 clones, just over 75% of them present only once. Sequenced sample: PBMCs. These receptors all come from a young man in good health and CMV-seronegative.

This chain connects TRBV7-6 to TRBJ2-3, with 9 bases lining up with TRBD2. The CDR3 length is 14 residues. CDR1 SGHVS and CDR2 FNYEAQ come from the germline V gene. Germline trimming cut 5 bases from V and 5 bases from J; bases unmatched to any gene: 5. The CDR3 loop reads CASSLGLAGDTQYF. The CDR3 coding sequence is TGTGCCAGCAGCCTGGGACTAGCCGGAGATACGCAGTATTTT. Full variable domain (rest looked up from reference TRBV7-6 and TRBJ2-3): GAGVSQSPRYKVTKRGQDVALRCDPISGHVSLYWYRQALGQGPEFLTYFNYEAQQDKSGLPNDRFSAERPEGSISTLTIQRTEQRDSAMYRCASSLGLAGDTQYFGPGTRLTVL.

The chain carries TRBV5-1 and TRBJ2-5; 7 bases are shared with TRBD1. CDR3 length: 14 residues. The ends lost 3 bases at V and 4 bases at J; junction bases unmatched: 6. Germline V lookup: CDR1 SGHRS, CDR2 YFSETQ. CDR3 sequence reads: CASSSGQKGETQYF. The CDR3 DNA sequence: TGCGCCAGCAGCTCGGGACAGAAGGGAGAGACCCAGTACTTC.

This CDR3 is CASSPAGTGDFSGNTIYF. The CDR3, as DNA: TGTGCCAGCTCACCGGCCGGGACAGGGGACTTTTCCGGAAACACCATATATTTT. The chain links TRBV18 to TRBJ1-3, with 10 bases identical to TRBD1. Germline CDR1 and CDR2: KGHSH and LQKENI. The V gene end was trimmed by 3 bases and the J gene end by 4 bases; junction bases not matched to a gene: 12. The CDR3 is 18 amino acids.

This clone showed up just once. This chain joins TRBV7-9 and TRBJ2-1; D perhaps matches TRBD1 (6 bases). CDR3 size: 15 residues. The germline gives CDR1 SEHNR, CDR2 FQNEAQ (reference sequence). V was cut by 0 bases and J by 2 bases, with 8 bases left in between. This chain's CDR3 is CASSLAGQTYNEQFF. The DNA for the CDR3 is TGTGCCAGCAGCTTAGCTGGACAGACCTACAATGAGCAGTTCTTC.

V gene TRBV10-1 combines with J gene TRBJ2-3; D uncertain. The length of the CDR3 is 15 residues. CDR1 and CDR2 (germline): WNHNN, SYGVQD (reference sequence). Trimming left V 5 bases short and J 6 bases short, with 18 bases between. CDR3 nucleotides: TGCGCCAGCAGTCCCGATCTAAGCCGATCGGATACGCAGTATTTT. Its translation: CASSPDLSRSDTQYF.

The chain uses TRBV11-3 and TRBJ2-2; the match to TRBD2 covers 7 bases. This CDR3 contains 14 residues. With 5 bases clipped from V and 6 bases from J, the junction kept 6 bases outside the gene matches. CDR1 is SGHNT, CDR2 YENEEA, per germline. CDR3 coding DNA: TGTGCCAGCAGCCCCAGGAGCGGGGCCGGGGAGCTGTTTTTT. Amino acids: CASSPRSGAGELFF.

The chain has TRBV4-2 and TRBJ2-1; the D gene is possibly TRBD2 (6 bases). This CDR3 spans 15 amino acids. V lost 1 base to trimming and J lost 9 bases, with 16 bases between them. Germline CDR1 reads LGHNA; CDR2 reads YNFKEQ. CDR3 sequence reads: CASSQGGLKEGEQFF. The CDR3 region has the DNA TGTGCCAGCAGCCAAGGCGGGCTCAAGGAGGGTGAGCAGTTCTTC.

This CDR3 is CASRSPLQETQYF. The CDR3 region has the DNA TGTGCCAGCAGGAGTCCGCTCCAAGAGACCCAGTACTTC. The chain links TRBV6-1 to TRBJ2-5; D not resolved. The CDR3 contains 13 residues. Deletions cut 6 bases from V and 1 base from J, with 9 bases between. Germline CDR1 is MNHNS and CDR2 is SASEGT.

V is TRBV9 and J is TRBJ2-2; 16 bases line up with TRBD2. The length of the CDR3 is 21 residues. CDR1 SGDLS and CDR2 YYNGEE come from the germline V gene. The trim removed 0 bases at V and 7 bases at J, leaving 15 bases unmatched. As DNA, the CDR3 is TGTGCCAGCAGCGTAGGACTTACCGGGACTAGCGGGAGGGCCGTCGGCGGGGAGCTGTTTTTT. Translated, it gives CASSVGLTGTSGRAVGGELFF. Looking up the rest from reference TRBV9 and TRBJ2-2 gives the full variable domain: DSGVTQTPKHLITATGQRVTLRCSPRSGDLSVYWYQQSLDQGLQFLIQYYNGEERAKGNILERFSAQQFPDLHSELNLSSLELGDSALYFCASSVGLTGTSGRAVGGELFFGEGSRLTVL.

V usage is TRBV5-1 and J usage is TRBJ2-3; 8 bases are a match to TRBD1. CDR1 and CDR2 from the germline V gene are SGHRS and YFSETQ. The CDR3 is 15 amino acids. J was trimmed by 4 bases and V by 2 bases; bases with no gene match: 6. The CDR3 bases are TGCGCCAGCAGCTTAATGGACAGGGCGGCAGATACGCAGTATTTT. Encoded protein: CASSLMDRAADTQYF.

This chain uses TRBV2 with TRBJ1-2, with 10 nucleotides matching TRBD1. The CDR3 spans 15 residues. V shed 6 bases, J shed 4 bases, and the junction held 8 bases outside the gene matches. Looked up from germline, CDR1 is SNHLY and CDR2 is FYNNEI. The CDR3 reads CASREGQGTSYGYTF. The CDR3, as DNA: TGTGCCAGCAGAGAGGGACAGGGGACCAGCTATGGCTACACCTTC.

The chain is built from TRBV6-5 and TRBJ1-6; 7 bases align to TRBD1. Germline assignment: CDR1 MNHEY and CDR2 SVGAGI. This CDR3 is 15 amino acids long. The V and J ends lost 5 bases and 8 bases, in that order; junction bases with no gene match: 9. CDR3 protein: CASSPVEGADSPLHF. The CDR3 DNA reads as TGTGCCAGCAGTCCCGTGGAGGGGGCTGATTCACCCCTCCACTTT.